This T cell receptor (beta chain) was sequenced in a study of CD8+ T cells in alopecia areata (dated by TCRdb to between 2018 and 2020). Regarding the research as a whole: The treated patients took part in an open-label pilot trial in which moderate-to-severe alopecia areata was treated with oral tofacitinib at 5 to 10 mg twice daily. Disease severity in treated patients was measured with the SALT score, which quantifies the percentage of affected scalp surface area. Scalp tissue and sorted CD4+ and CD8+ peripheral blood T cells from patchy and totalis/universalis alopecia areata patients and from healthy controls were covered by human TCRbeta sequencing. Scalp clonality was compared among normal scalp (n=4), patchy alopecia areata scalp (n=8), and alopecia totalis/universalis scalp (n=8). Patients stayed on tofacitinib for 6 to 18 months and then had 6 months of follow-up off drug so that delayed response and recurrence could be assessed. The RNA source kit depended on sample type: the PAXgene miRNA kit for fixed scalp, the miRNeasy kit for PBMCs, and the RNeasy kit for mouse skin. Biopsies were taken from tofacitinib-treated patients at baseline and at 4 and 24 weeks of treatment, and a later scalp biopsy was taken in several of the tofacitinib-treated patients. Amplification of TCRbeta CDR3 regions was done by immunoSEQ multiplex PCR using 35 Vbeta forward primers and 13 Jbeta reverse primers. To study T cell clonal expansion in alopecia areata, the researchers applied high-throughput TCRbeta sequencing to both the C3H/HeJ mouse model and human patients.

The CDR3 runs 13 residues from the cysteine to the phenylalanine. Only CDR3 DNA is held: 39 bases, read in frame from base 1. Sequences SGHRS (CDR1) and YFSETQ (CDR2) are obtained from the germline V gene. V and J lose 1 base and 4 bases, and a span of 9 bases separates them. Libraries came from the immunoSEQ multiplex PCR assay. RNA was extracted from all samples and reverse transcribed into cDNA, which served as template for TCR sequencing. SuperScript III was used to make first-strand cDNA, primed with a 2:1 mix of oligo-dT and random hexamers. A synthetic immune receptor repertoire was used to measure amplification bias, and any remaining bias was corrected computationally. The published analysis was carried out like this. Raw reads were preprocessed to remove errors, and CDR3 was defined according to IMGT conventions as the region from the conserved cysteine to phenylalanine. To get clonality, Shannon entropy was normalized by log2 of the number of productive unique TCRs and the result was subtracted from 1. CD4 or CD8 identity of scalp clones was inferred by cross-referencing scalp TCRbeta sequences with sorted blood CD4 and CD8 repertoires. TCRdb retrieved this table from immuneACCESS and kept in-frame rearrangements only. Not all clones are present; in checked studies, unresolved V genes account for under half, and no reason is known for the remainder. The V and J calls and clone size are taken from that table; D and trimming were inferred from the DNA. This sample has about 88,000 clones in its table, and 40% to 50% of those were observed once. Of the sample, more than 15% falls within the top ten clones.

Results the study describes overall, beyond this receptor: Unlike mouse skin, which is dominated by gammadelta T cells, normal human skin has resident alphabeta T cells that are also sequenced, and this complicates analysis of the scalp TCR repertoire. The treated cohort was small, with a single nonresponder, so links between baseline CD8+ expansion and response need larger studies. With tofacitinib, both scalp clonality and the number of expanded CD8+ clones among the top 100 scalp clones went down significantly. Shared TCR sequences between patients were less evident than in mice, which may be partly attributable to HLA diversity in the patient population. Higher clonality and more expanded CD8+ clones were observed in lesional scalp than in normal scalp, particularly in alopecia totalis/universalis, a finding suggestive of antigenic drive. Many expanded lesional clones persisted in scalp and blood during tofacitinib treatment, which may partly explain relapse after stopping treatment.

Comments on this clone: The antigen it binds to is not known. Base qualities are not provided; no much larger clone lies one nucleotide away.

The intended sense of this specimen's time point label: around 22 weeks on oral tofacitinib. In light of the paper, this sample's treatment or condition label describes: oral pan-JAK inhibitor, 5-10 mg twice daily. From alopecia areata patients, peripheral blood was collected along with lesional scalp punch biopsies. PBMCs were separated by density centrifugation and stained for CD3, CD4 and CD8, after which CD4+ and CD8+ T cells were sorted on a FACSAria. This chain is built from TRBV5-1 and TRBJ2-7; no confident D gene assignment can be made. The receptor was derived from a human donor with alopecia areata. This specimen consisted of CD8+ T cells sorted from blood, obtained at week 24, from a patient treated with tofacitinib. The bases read TGCGCCAGCAGCTTGAGGCCCCCATACGAGCAGTACTTC. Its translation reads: CASSLRPPYEQYF. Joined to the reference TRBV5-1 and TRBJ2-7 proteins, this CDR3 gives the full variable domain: KAGVTQTPRYLIKTRGQQVTLSCSPISGHRSVSWYQQTPGQGLQFLFEYFSETQRNKGNFPGRFSGRQFSNSRSEMNVSTLELGDSALYLCASSLRPPYEQYFGPGTRLTVT.